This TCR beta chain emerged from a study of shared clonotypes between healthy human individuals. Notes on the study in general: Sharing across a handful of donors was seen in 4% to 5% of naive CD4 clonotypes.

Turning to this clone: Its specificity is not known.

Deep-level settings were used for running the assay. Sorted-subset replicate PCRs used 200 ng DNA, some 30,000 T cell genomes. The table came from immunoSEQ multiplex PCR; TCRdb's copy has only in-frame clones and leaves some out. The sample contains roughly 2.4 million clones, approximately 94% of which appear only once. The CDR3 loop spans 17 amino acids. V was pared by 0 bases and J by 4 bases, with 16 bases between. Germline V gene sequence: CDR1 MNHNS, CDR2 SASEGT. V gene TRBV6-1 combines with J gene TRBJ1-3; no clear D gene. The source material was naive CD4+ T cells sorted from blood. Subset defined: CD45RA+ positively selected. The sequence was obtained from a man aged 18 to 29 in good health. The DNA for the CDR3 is TGTGCCAGCAGTGAAGCAGCCTACATGGGGTCGGGAAACACCATATATTTT. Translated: CASSEAAYMGSGNTIYF.